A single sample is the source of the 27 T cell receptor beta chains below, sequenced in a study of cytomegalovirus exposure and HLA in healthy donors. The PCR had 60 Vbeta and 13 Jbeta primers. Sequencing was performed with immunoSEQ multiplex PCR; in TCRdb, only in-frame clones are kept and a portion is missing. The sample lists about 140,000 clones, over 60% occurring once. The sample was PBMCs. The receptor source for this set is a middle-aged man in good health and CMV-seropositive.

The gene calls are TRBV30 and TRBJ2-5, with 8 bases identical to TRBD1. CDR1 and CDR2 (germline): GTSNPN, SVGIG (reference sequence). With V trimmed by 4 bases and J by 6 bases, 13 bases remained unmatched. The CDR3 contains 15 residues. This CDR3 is CAWMSSDRVPQTQYF. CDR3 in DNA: TGTGCCTGGATGTCGTCGGACAGGGTTCCGCAGACCCAGTACTTC.

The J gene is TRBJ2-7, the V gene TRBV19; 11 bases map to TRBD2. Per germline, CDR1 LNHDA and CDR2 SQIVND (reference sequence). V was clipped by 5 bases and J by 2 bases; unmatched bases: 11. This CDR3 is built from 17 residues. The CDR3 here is CASSSSGLAVPTYEQYF. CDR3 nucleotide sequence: TGTGCCAGTAGTTCGTCGGGACTAGCGGTCCCGACCTACGAGCAGTACTTC.

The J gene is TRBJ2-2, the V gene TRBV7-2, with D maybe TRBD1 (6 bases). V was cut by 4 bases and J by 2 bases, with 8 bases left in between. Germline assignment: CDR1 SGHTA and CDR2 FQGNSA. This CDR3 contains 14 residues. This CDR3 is CASSWTANTGELFF. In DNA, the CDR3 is TGTGCCAGCAGCTGGACAGCAAACACCGGGGAGCTGTTTTTT. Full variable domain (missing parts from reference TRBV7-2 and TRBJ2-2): GAGVSQSPSNKVTEKGKDVELRCDPISGHTALYWYRQSLGQGLEFLIYFQGNSAPDKSGLPSDRFSAERTGGSVSTLTIQRTQQEDSAVYLCASSWTANTGELFFGEGSRLTVL.

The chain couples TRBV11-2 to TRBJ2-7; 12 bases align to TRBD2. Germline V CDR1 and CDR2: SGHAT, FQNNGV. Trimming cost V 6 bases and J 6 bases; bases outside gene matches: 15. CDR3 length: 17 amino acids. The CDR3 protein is CASSPGLAGRRSFEQYF. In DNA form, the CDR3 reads TGTGCCAGCAGTCCTGGACTAGCGGGGAGGCGGAGCTTCGAGCAGTACTTC.

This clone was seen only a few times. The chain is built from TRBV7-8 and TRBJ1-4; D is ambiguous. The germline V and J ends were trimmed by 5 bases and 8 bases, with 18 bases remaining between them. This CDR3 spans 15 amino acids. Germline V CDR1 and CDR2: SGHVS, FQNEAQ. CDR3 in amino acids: CASSPREFVSEKLFF. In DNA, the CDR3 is TGTGCCAGCAGCCCGAGGGAGTTCGTCTCGGAAAAACTGTTTTTT.

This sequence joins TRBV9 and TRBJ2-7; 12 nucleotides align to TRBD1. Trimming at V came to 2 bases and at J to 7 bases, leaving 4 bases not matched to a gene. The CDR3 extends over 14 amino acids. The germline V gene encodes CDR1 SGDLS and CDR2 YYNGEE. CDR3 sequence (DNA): TGTGCCAGCAGCGTGGGACAGGGGGCAAGGGAGCAGTACTTC. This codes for CASSVGQGAREQYF.

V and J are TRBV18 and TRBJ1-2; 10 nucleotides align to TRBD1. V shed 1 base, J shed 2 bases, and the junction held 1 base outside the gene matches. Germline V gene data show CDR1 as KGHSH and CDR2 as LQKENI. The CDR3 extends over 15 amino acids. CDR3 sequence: CASSPQGQGNYGYTF. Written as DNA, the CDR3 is TGTGCCAGCTCACCACAGGGACAGGGGAACTATGGCTACACCTTC.

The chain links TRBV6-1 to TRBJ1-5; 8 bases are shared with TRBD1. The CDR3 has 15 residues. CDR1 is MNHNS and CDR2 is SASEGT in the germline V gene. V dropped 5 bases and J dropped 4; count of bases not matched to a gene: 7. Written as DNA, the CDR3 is TGTGCCAGCAGTAATAGGACAGGGATAAATCAGCCCCAGCATTTT. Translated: CASSNRTGINQPQHF.

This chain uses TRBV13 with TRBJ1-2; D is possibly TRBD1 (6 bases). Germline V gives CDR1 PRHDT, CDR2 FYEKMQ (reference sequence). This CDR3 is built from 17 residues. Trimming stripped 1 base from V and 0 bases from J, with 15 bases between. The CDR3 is CASSLVPGAKANYGYTF. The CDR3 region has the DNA TGTGCCAGCAGCTTAGTTCCAGGGGCCAAAGCTAACTATGGCTACACCTTC.

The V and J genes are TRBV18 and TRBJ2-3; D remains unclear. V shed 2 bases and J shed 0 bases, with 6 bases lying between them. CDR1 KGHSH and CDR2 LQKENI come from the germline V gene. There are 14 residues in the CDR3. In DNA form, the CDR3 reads TGTGCCAGCTCACCAGGGCTGAGCACAGATACGCAGTATTTT. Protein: CASSPGLSTDTQYF.

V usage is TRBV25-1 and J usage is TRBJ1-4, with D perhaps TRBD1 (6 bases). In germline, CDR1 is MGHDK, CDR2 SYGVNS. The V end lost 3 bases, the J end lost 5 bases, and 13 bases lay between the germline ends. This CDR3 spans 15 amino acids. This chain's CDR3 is CASSEGGAGNEKLFF. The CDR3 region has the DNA TGTGCCAGCAGTGAGGGGGGGGCAGGGAATGAAAAACTGTTTTTT.

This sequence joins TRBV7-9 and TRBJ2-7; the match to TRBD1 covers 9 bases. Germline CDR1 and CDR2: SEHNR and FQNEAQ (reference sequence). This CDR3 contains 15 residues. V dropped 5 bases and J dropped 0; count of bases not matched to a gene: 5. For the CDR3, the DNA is TGTGCCAGCAGCCGCCCGACAGGGGGCTCCTACGAGCAGTACTTC. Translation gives CASSRPTGGSYEQYF.

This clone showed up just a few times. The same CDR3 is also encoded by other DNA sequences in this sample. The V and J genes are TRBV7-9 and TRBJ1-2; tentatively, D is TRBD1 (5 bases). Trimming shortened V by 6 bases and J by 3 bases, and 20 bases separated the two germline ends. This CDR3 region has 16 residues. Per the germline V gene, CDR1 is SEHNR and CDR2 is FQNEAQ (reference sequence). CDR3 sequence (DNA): TGTGCCAGCAGTTGGACAACGGGGGGAAGGGACTATGGCTACACCTTC. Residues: CASSWTTGGRDYGYTF.

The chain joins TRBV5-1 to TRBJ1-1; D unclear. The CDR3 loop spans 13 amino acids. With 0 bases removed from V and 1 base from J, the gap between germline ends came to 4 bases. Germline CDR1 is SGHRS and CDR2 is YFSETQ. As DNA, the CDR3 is TGCGCCAGCAGCTTGGGAGAGAACACTGAAGCTTTCTTT. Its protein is CASSLGENTEAFF.

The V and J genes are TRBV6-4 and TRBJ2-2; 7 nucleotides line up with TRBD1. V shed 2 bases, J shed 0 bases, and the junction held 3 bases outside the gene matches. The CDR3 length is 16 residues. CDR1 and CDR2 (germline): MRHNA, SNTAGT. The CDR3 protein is CASSDEGGPNTGELFF. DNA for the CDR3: TGTGCCAGCAGTGACGAAGGGGGCCCGAACACCGGGGAGCTGTTTTTT.

Here the CDR3 reads CSVRGSGMDEQFF. The CDR3 nucleotides are TGCAGCGTTCGCGGTAGCGGGATGGATGAGCAGTTCTTC. J is TRBJ2-1 and V is TRBV29-1; 8 bases are shared with TRBD2. The ends lost 5 bases at V and 8 bases at J; junction bases unmatched: 8. The CDR3 totals 13 residues. Germline V CDR1 and CDR2: SQVTM, ANQGSEA.

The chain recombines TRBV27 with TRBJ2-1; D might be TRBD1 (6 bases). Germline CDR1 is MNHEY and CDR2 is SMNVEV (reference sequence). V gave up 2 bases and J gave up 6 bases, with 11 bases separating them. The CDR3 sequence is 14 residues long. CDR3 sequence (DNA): TGTGCCAGCAGTTTAGGACAGTTCTCCAATGAGCAGTTCTTC. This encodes CASSLGQFSNEQFF.

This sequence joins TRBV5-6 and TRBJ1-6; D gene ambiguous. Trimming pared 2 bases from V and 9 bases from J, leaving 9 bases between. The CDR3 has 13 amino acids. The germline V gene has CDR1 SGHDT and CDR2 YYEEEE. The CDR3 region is CASSFPGTSPLHF. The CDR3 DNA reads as TGTGCCAGCAGCTTCCCAGGAACTTCACCCCTCCACTTT.

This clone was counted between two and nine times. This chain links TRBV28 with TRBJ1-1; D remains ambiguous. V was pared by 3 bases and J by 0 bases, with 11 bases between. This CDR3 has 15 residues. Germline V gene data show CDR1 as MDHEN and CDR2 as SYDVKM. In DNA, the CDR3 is TGTGCCAGCAGTTTCGGTGTAGCGATGAACACTGAAGCTTTCTTT. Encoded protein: CASSFGVAMNTEAFF. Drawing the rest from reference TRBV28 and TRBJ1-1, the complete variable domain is DVKVTQSSRYLVKRTGEKVFLECVQDMDHENMFWYRQDPGLGLRLIYFSYDVKMKEKGDIPEGYSVSREKKERFSLILESASTNQTSMYLCASSFGVAMNTEAFFGQGTRLTVV.

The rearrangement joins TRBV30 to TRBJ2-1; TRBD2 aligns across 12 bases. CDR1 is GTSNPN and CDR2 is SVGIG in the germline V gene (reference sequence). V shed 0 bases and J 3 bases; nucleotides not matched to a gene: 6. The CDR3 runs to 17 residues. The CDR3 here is CAWSVRTSGNFYNEQFF. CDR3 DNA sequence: TGTGCCTGGAGTGTAAGGACTAGCGGGAATTTCTACAATGAGCAGTTCTTC.

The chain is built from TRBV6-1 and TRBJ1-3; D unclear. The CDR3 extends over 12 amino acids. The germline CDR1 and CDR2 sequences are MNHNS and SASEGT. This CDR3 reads CVAGSSGNTIYF. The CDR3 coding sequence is TGTGTAGCGGGGAGCTCTGGAAACACCATATATTTT.

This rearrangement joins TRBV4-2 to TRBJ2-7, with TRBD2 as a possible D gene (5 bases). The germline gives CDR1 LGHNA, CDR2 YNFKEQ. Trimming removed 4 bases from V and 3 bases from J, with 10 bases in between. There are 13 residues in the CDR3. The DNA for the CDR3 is TGTGCCAGCAGCCCGGGGATGGGCTACGAGCAGTACTTC. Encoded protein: CASSPGMGYEQYF.

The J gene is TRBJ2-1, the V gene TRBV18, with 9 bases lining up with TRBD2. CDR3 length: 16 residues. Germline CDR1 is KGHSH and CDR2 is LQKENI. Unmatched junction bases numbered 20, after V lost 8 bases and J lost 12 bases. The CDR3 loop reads CASIKAETSGSSGQFF. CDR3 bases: TGTGCCAGCATCAAGGCAGAGACTAGCGGATCCTCGGGGCAGTTCTTC.

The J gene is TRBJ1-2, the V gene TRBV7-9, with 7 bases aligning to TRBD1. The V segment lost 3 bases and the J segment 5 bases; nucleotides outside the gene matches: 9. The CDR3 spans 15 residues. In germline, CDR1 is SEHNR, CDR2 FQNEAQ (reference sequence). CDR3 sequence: CASSFQDRESYGYTF. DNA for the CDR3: TGTGCCAGCAGCTTCCAAGACAGGGAGAGTTATGGCTACACCTTC.

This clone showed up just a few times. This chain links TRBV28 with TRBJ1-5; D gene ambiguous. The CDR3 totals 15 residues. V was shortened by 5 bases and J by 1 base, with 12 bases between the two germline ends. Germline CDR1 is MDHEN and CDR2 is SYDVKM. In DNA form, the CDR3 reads TGTGCCAGCAGTCGGCCCGAGGGCAGCAATCAGCCCCAGCATTTT. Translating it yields CASSRPEGSNQPQHF.

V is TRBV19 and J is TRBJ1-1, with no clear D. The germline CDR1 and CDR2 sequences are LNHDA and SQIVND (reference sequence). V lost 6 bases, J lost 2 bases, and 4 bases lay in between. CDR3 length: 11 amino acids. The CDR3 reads CASSLNTEAFF. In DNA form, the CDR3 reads TGTGCCAGTAGCCTAAACACTGAAGCTTTCTTT.

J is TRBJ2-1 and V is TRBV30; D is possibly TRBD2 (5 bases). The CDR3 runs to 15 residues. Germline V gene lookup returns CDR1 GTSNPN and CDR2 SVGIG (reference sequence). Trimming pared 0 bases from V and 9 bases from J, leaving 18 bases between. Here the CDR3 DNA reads TGTGCCTGGAGTGTACTCATAAACCCAGAGGGTGAGCAGTTCTTC. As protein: CAWSVLINPEGEQFF.